This TCR beta chain was recorded in a study of CD8 T cells in ankylosing spondylitis. The germline CDR1 and CDR2 sequences are ENHRY and SYGVKD. The V gene end was trimmed by 10 bases and the J gene end by 4 bases; junction bases not matched to a gene: 8. CDR3 length equals 15 residues. This clonotype came up a few times. TCRdb recomputed calls from the 5' RACE reads with MiXCR, one row per CDR3 protein. The sample holds about 250,000 distinct CDR3 sequences; 30% to 35% are singletons and the top ten take approximately 4%. The chain combines TRBV10-3 with TRBJ1-3, with 12 positions matching TRBD1. The sequence came from a male donor with ankylosing spondylitis or in good health (not recorded which). The sequenced sample was blood, either unsorted or a sorted T cell fraction (not recorded which). In DNA form, the CDR3 reads TGTGCCACGACGGGACAGGGGGCCTCAGGAAACACCATATATTTT. It specifies CATTGQGASGNTIYF.